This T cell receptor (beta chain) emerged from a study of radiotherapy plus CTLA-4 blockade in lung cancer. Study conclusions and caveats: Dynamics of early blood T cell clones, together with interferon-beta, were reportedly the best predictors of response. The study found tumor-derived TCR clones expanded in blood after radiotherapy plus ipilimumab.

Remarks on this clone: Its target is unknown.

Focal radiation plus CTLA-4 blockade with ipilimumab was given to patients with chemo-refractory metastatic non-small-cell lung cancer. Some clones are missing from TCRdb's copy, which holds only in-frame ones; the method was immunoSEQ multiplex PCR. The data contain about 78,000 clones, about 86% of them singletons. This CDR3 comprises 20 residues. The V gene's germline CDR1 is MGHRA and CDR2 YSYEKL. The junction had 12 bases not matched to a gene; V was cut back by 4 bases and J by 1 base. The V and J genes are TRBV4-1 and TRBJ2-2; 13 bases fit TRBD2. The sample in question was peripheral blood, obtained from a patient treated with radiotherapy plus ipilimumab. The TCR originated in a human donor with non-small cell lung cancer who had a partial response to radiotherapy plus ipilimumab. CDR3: CASSPPGTSGISMNTGELFF. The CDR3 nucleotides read TGCGCCAGCAGCCCCCCCGGGACTAGCGGGATATCAATGAACACCGGGGAGCTGTTTTTT.